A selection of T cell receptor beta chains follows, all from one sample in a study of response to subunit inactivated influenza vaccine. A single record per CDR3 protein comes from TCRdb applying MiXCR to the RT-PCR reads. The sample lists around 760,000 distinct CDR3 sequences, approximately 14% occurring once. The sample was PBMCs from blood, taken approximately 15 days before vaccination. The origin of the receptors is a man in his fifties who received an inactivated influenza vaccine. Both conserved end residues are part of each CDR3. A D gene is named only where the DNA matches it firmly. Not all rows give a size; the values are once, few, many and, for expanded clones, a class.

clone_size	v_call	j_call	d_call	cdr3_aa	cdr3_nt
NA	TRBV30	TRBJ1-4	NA	CASRKGDATNEKLFF	TGTGCCTCTAGAAAAGGGGATGCAACTAATGAAAAACTGTTTTTT
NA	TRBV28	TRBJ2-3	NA	CASSLGGGGADTQYF	TGTGCCAGCAGTTTAGGAGGGGGCGGCGCAGATACGCAGTATTTT
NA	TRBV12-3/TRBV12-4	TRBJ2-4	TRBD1	CASSRRDRGRENIQYF	TGTGCCAGCAGTCGCCGGGACAGGGGGCGCGAAAACATTCAGTACTTC
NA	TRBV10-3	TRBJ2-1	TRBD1	CAIRQGAGEQFF	TGTGCCATCAGACAGGGGGCTGGTGAGCAGTTCTTC
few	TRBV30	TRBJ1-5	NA	CAWNRYSNQPQHF	TGTGCCTGGAACCGGTATAGCAATCAGCCCCAGCATTTT
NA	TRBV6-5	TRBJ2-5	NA	CASSYSSPQETQYF	TGTGCCAGCAGTTACTCGAGCCCGCAAGAGACCCAGTACTTC
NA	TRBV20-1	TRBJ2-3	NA	CSASPQDHTTDTQYF	TGCAGTGCTAGCCCCCAGGATCATACCACAGATACGCAGTATTTT
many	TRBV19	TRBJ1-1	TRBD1	CASSLTGTGGAFF	TGTGCCAGTAGTTTAACCGGGACAGGTGGAGCTTTCTTT
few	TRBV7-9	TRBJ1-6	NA	CASISSSSYNSPLHF	TGTGCCAGCATCTCATCGAGCTCCTATAATTCACCCCTCCACTTT
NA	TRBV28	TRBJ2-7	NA	CASRLRRSYEQYF	TGTGCCAGCAGGCTCCGGCGGTCCTACGAGCAGTACTTC
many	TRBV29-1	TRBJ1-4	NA	CSVEEGVNEKLFF	TGCAGCGTTGAAGAGGGGGTCAATGAAAAACTGTTTTTT
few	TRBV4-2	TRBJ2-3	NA	CASSQEVAGAGTDTQYF	TGTGCCAGCAGCCAAGAAGTGGCGGGGGCCGGGACAGATACGCAGTATTTT
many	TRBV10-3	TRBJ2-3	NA	CAIAASTDTQYF	TGTGCCATCGCAGCTAGCACAGATACGCAGTATTTT
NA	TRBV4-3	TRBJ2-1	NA	CASSQVGDRNNEQFF	TGCGCCAGCAGCCAAGTCGGCGATAGAAACAATGAGCAGTTCTTC
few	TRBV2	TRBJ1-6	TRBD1	CASSHRTGVNNSPLHF	TGTGCCAGCAGTCACCGGACAGGGGTTAATAATTCACCCCTCCACTTT
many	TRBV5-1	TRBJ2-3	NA	CASSLVGQDTDTQYF	TGCGCCAGCAGCTTGGTAGGTCAGGACACAGATACGCAGTATTTT
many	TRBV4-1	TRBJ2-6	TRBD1	CASSPTGVGANVLTF	TGCGCCAGCAGCCCTACAGGGGTTGGGGCCAACGTCCTGACTTTC
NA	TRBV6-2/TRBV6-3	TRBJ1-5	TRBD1	CASTEGAFNQPQHF	TGTGCCAGCACCGAGGGGGCCTTCAATCAGCCCCAGCATTTT
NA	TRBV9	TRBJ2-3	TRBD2	CASSVDPAAGVRTDTQYF	TGTGCCAGCAGCGTTGATCCCGCGGCGGGGGTACGCACAGATACGCAGTATTTT
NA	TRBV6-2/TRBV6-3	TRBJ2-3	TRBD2	CASSPGLAVESDTQYF	TGTGCCAGCAGTCCCGGACTAGCGGTTGAGTCAGATACGCAGTATTTT
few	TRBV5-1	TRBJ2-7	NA	CASSPRVQSSNYEQYF	TGCGCCAGCAGCCCCCGTGTGCAGTCGTCAAACTACGAGCAGTACTTC
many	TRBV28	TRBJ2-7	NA	CASSPLSYEQYF	TGTGCCAGCAGTCCCCTCTCCTACGAGCAGTACTTC